This TCR beta chain was captured by sequencing in a study of blood T cell repertoires in COVID-19. Study summary: The study drew acute and convalescent COVID-19 samples from the United States, Italy and Spain. PBMCs, B-cell-depleted T cells, or T cells provided the cDNA or gDNA that made up the material.

This clone was observed once. The Seattle patients, enrolled during active infection, were followed longitudinally. The authors' processing: From reference gene primer amplification, estimates of nucleated cell counts were derived. TCRdb keeps only in-frame clones here, not all; method: immunoSEQ multiplex PCR. For V, J and clone size, that table is used; D and trimming come from the DNA. The sample gives approximately 150,000 clones, approximately 91% of which show up once; roughly 5% is in the top ten. Trimming removed 1 base at V and 4 bases at J, with 15 bases between. CDR1 and CDR2 from the germline V gene are SGHDT and YYEEEE. The CDR3 extends over 16 amino acids.

The TCR originated in a man between 18 and 29 years old with COVID-19, enrolled during active disease. The V and J genes are TRBV5-6 and TRBJ2-1; D is uncertain. The sequenced sample was peripheral blood. The CDR3 DNA sequence: TGTGCCAGCAGCTTGCGTCAGCGATTGCTTTACAATGAGCAGTTCTTC. Its translation is CASSLRQRLLYNEQFF.